This T cell receptor beta chain comes out of a study of blood T cell repertoires in COVID-19. Study details: Whether acute or convalescent, the COVID-19 samples came from the United States, Italy and Spain. Sample material is recorded as cDNA or gDNA derived from T cells, B-cell-depleted T cells, or PBMCs.

How the authors handled the data: From reference gene primer amplification, estimates of nucleated cell counts were derived. Data came from immunoSEQ multiplex PCR; TCRdb stores just in-frame clones and leaves some out. V and J calls plus clone size are reproduced from that table; the DNA served to infer D and trimming. The data contain 90,000 to 120,000 clones, nearly 90% of them singletons. Trimming pared 4 bases from V and 3 bases from J, leaving 10 bases between. Germline V gene sequence: CDR1 MDHEN, CDR2 SYDVKM. The CDR3 has 14 amino acids. The source material was peripheral blood. The TCR was taken from a woman in her fifties or sixties with acute or convalescent COVID-19. V is TRBV28 and J is TRBJ2-1; D remains unclear. CDR3 region: CASSSQRFYNEQFF. For the CDR3, the DNA is TGTGCCAGCAGTTCCCAGAGGTTCTACAATGAGCAGTTCTTC.